This T cell receptor beta chain was identified during a study of human CD8 memory T cell subsets. General observations from the study: Precursor exhausted T cells and stem-like memory T cells were similarly highly diverse, while effector memory cells were not.

Generation of TCR beta libraries used UMI-labeled 5' RACE. TCRdb reprocessed the 5' RACE reads; each CDR3 protein has one entry and no DNA is given. Its table lists approximately 4,300 distinct CDR3 sequences. To note about this clonotype: Its antigen is unidentified.

In each subset, RNA was taken from duplicate vials, each of about 150,000 sorted CD8+ T cells. This CDR3 has 17 residues. Germline loops: CDR1 LGHDT, CDR2 YNNKEL (reference sequence). The V and J genes are TRBV3-1 and TRBJ2-1; without DNA, the TCRdb call of TRBD2 cannot be checked. Sequenced sample: CD8+ T cells from PBMCs. The TCR sequence derives from a human donor in good health. CDR3: CASSQAGRDLPYNEQFF.